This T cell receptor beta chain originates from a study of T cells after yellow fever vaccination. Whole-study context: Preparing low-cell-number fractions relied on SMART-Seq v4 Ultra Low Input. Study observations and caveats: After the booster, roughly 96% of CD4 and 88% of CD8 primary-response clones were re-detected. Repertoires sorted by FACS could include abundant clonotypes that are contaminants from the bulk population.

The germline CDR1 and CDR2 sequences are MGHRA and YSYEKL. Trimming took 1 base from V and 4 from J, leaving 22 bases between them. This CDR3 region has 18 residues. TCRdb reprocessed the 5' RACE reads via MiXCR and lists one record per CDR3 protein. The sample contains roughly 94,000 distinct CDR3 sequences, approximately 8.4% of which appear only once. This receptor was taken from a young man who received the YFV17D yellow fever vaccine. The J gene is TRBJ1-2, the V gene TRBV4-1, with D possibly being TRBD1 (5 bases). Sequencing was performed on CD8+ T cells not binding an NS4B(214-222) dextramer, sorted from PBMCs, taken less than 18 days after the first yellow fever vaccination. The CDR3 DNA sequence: TGCGCCAGCAGCCAAGTTGCAATTTCCGGGGACGTGGCCTATGGCTACACCTTC. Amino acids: CASSQVAISGDVAYGYTF.